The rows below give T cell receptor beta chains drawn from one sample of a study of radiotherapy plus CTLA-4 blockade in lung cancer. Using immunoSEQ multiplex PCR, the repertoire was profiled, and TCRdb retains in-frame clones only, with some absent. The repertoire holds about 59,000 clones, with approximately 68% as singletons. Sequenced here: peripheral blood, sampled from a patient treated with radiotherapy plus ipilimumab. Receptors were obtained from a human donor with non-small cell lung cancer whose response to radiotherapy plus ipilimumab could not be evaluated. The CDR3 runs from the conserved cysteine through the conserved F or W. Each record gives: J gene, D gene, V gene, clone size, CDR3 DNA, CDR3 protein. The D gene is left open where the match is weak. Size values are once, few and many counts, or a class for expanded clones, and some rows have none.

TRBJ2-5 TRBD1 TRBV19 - TGTGCCAGTAGTCACCCAGGGACAGGGAGGGAGACCCAGTACTTC CASSHPGTGRETQYF
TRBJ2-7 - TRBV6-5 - TGTGCCAGCAGTTACTCACCCTTACTAGACTACGAGCAGTACTTC CASSYSPLLDYEQYF
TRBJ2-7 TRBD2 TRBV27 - TGTGCCAGCAGTTCTAGCGGGAGAAAAGGGTACGAGCAGTACTTC CASSSSGRKGYEQYF
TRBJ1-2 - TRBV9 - TGTGCCAGCAGCGTAGCCCTTGGACAGAACTATGGCTACACCTTC CASSVALGQNYGYTF
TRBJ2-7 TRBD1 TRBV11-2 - TGTGCCAGCAGCTTTCCGGGACAGGGTCATTACGAGCAGTACTTC CASSFPGQGHYEQYF
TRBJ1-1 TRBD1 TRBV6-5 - TGTGCCAGCAGGGAGACAGGGGCAGCTTTCTTT CASRETGAAFF
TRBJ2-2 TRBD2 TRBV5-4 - TGTGCCAGCAGCTTGCTAGCGGACACCGGGGAGCTGTTTTTT CASSLLADTGELFF
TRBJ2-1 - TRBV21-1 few TGTGCCAGCAGCAAAGCAGGAGAGTTCTTC CASSKAGEFF
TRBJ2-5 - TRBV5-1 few TGCGCCAGCAGCCTCCCGGGGTCTCAAGAGACCCAGTACTTC CASSLPGSQETQYF
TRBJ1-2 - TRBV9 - TGTGCCAGCAGCGTAGTTTCATGGACAGACAGGAACTATGGCTACACCTTC CASSVVSWTDRNYGYTF
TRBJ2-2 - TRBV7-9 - TGTGCCAGCAGCTTAGTTTGGAGGGAAGACACCGGGGAGCTGTTTTTT CASSLVWREDTGELFF
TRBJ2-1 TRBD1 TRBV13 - TGTGCCAGCAGCTCAAAAAGGACAGGGGGCAATGAGCAGTTCTTC CASSSKRTGGNEQFF
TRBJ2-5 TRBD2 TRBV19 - TGTGCCAGTAGTATAGCCCCGAGGGAGGGGAGGGAGACCCAGTACTTC CASSIAPREGRETQYF
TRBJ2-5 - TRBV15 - TGTGCCACCAGCAGAGATGACAGCTCCCTGTACCAAGAGACCCAGTACTTC CATSRDDSSLYQETQYF
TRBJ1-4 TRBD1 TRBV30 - TGTGCCTGGGCTTACAGGGGGACTAATGAAAAACTGTTTTTT CAWAYRGTNEKLFF
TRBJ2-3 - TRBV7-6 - TGTGCCAGCAGCTTACGGTCCGGGAGCACAGATACGCAGTATTTT CASSLRSGSTDTQYF
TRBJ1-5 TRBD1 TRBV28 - TGTGCCAGCAGTGGTGACAGGGGGCGAGGGCAGCCCCAGCATTTT CASSGDRGRGQPQHF
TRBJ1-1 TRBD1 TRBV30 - TGTGCCTGGAGCTCGGACAGGGACACTGAAGCTTTCTTT CAWSSDRDTEAFF
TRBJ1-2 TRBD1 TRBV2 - TGTGCCAGCAGTGGACAGGGGCACTACTATGGCTACACCTTC CASSGQGHYYGYTF
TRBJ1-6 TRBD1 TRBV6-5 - TGTGCCAGCAGTGTGGACAGGTTGAATTCACCCCTCCACTTT CASSVDRLNSPLHF
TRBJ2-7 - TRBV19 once TGTGCCAGTAGTACATCCGGGTACGAGCAGTACTTC CASSTSGYEQYF
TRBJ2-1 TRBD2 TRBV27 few TGTGCCAGCAGTCTCTGGACTAGCGGGAACTACAATGAGCAGTTCTTC CASSLWTSGNYNEQFF
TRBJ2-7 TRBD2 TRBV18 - TGTGCCAGCTCAGCGGGAGGAGGGGACGAGCAGTACTTC CASSAGGGDEQYF
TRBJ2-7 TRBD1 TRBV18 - TGTGCCAGCTCACAGGGACAGGCAAACTACGAGCAGTACTTC CASSQGQANYEQYF
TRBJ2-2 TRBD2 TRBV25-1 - TGTGCCAGCAGTGTTCGTAGCGGGAGGGCCGACACCGGGGAGCTGTTTTTT CASSVRSGRADTGELFF
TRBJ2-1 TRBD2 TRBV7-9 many TGTGCCAGCAGCCGGGGACTAGCGGGAGTGGGTGAGCAGTTCTTC CASSRGLAGVGEQFF
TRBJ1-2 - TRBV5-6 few TGTGCCAGCAGCTTGGGAGGGATGGGGGGCTACACCTTC CASSLGGMGGYTF
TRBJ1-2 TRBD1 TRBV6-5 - TGTGCCAGCAGTTACTCGAGGACAGGGGGCAACTATGGCTACACCTTC CASSYSRTGGNYGYTF
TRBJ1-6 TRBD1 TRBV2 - TGTGCCAGCAAGTCCGGGACAGTAAATTCACCCCTCCACTTT CASKSGTVNSPLHF
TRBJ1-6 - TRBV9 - TGTGCCAGCACCCACAGGGTATGGGATTCACCCCTCCACTTT CASTHRVWDSPLHF
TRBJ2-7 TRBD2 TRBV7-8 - TGTGCCAGCAGCTTACGGCGGGGGGGGCTCTCCTACGAGCAGTACTTC CASSLRRGGLSYEQYF
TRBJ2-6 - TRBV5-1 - TGCGCCAGCAGCTTAGCCTCTGGGGCCAACGTCCTGACTTTC CASSLASGANVLTF
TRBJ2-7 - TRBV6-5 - TGTGCCAGCAGTACGACAGCCTACGAGCAGTACTTC CASSTTAYEQYF
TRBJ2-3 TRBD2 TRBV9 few TGTGCCAGCAGCGTAGACCTCTCTAGCGGGGGGACAGATACGCAGTATTTT CASSVDLSSGGTDTQYF
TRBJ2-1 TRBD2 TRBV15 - TGTGCCACCAGCAGAGTGGGGGGGGGCTCCTACAATGAGCAGTTCTTC CATSRVGGGSYNEQFF
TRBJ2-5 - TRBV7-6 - TGTGCCAGCAGCCCCGGGTCCGAGACCCAGTACTTC CASSPGSETQYF